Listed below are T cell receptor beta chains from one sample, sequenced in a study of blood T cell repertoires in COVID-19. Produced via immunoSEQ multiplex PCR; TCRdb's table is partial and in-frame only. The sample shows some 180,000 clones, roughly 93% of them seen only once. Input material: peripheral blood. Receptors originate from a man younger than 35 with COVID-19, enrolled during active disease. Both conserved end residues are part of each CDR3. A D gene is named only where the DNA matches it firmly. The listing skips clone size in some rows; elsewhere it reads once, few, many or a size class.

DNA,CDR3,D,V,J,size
TGTACCAGCAGTTTGGGACAGTTTTACACTGAAGCTTTCTTT,CTSSLGQFYTEAFF,TRBD1,TRBV28,TRBJ1-1,.
TGCGCCAGCAGCCCGAGCGGGGCCGGGGAGCTGTTTTTT,CASSPSGAGELFF,TRBD2,TRBV5-1,TRBJ2-2,once
TGTGCCAGCAGCTTATTGAGGGGGCTTGGCGAGCAGTACTTC,CASSLLRGLGEQYF,TRBD1,TRBV11-1,TRBJ2-7,.
TGCGCCAGCAGCCCACAGGGCCTTGACACTGAAGCTTTCTTT,CASSPQGLDTEAFF,.,TRBV5-1,TRBJ1-1,.
TGTGCCAGCACCTTGCCCCGCTCCGCTACCAATGAGCAGTTCTTC,CASTLPRSATNEQFF,.,TRBV6-5,TRBJ2-1,once
TGTGCCAGCAGCGCAAGCGGGGAAATAGGGAATTCACCCCTCCACTTT,CASSASGEIGNSPLHF,.,TRBV9,TRBJ1-6,few
TGTGCCAGCTCACCATCGGGCAGGGTCTACGAGCAGTACTTC,CASSPSGRVYEQYF,.,TRBV18,TRBJ2-7,.
TGTGCCAGCAGTACCCGGACTAGCGGCACAGATACGCAGTATTTT,CASSTRTSGTDTQYF,TRBD2,TRBV28,TRBJ2-3,.
TGTGCCAGCAGCTTATTCCCAGGGAACACCGGGGAGCTGTTTTTT,CASSLFPGNTGELFF,.,TRBV7-2,TRBJ2-2,.
TGTGCCAGCAGCTTGGGGCCAGGGGTATCCTACGAGCAGTACTTC,CASSLGPGVSYEQYF,.,TRBV5-6,TRBJ2-7,.
TGCGCCAGCAGCTTTAATAGCGGGTCGTCTTATACGCAGTATTTT,CASSFNSGSSYTQYF,TRBD2,TRBV5-1,TRBJ2-3,.
TGTGCCAGCAAACGGTTAGGGGGCGTTGGCACTGAAGCTTTCTTT,CASKRLGGVGTEAFF,TRBD1,TRBV2,TRBJ1-1,.
TGTGCCAGCCAGGGGAGGAACACTGAAGCTTTCTTT,CASQGRNTEAFF,.,TRBV4-2,TRBJ1-1,.
TGTGCCAGCAGTTTAGACAGAAGCAATCAGCCCCAGCATTTT,CASSLDRSNQPQHF,.,TRBV28,TRBJ1-5,.
TGTGCCAGCAGCCTCCCCTTAGCGGGAGTTGGTAATACGCAGTATTTT,CASSLPLAGVGNTQYF,TRBD2,TRBV3-1/TRBV3-2,TRBJ2-3,.
TGTGCCAGCAGCTTAAAACAGGGGAGGAGCGGGGAGCTGTTTTTT,CASSLKQGRSGELFF,.,TRBV7-3,TRBJ2-2,few
TGTGCCACCAGTGATTCCCAGGGGATAGACGGGACCGGGGAGCTGTTTTTT,CATSDSQGIDGTGELFF,.,TRBV24-1,TRBJ2-2,.
TGTGCCAGCAGCCTCCGGGGATCCGCCTATCAGCCCCAGCATTTT,CASSLRGSAYQPQHF,.,TRBV7-2,TRBJ1-5,.
TGTGCCAGTAGTCCGCGACAGGGGAGGAACACTGAAGCTTTCTTT,CASSPRQGRNTEAFF,TRBD1,TRBV19,TRBJ1-1,.
TGTGCCAGTAGTACGTCCTTTACAGATACGCAGTATTTT,CASSTSFTDTQYF,.,TRBV19,TRBJ2-3,.
TGTGCCAGCAGCCAAGATTTTGGGACAGCCTACGAGCAGTACTTC,CASSQDFGTAYEQYF,TRBD1,TRBV3-1/TRBV3-2,TRBJ2-7,.
TGTGCCAGCAGCTCACCCCACGGACTACCCTACAATGAGCAGTTCTTC,CASSSPHGLPYNEQFF,.,TRBV7-9,TRBJ2-1,.
TGTGCCAGCAGCACGGACAGGGGTATGACAGATACGCAGTATTTT,CASSTDRGMTDTQYF,TRBD1,TRBV5-4,TRBJ2-3,once
TGTGCCAGCAGTTTAACCAGGGGGCATACTGAAGCTTTCTTT,CASSLTRGHTEAFF,TRBD1,TRBV28,TRBJ1-1,.
TGTGCCAGTAGTCTGACAGGGATTTATAGCAATCAGCCCCAGCATTTT,CASSLTGIYSNQPQHF,TRBD1,TRBV19,TRBJ1-5,.
TGTGCCAGCTCGACAGAGAACACTGAAGCTTTCTTT,CASSTENTEAFF,.,TRBV18,TRBJ1-1,.
TGTGCCAGCAGCGTATCCCCGCCCGGCGGTAGGGGCTACACCTTC,CASSVSPPGGRGYTF,.,TRBV9,TRBJ1-2,.
TGTGCCACCAGTGATCCTTTTTACAGGGTACTAACCTACGAGCAGTACTTC,CATSDPFYRVLTYEQYF,.,TRBV24-1,TRBJ2-7,once
TGTGCCAGCAGTTACTCGAGGGCCCTCAATCAGCCTCAGCATTTT,CASSYSRALNQPQHF,.,TRBV6-5,TRBJ1-5,.
TGCGCCAGCAGCTTGGAGGGGGCAGGTCGAGCTTTCTTT,CASSLEGAGRAFF,TRBD1,TRBV5-1,TRBJ1-1,.
TGTGCCAGCAGCTTATCCGTGGCAGGGATCAATCAGCCCCAGCATTTT,CASSLSVAGINQPQHF,.,TRBV7-2,TRBJ1-5,.
TGTGCCACCAGTGATTTGCGGAGCGGGTCCCAAGAGACCCAGTACTTC,CATSDLRSGSQETQYF,.,TRBV24-1,TRBJ2-5,.
TGTGCCTGGAGTATTAGGGGTGGCGGGGCCTTTAGCACAGATACGCAGTATTTT,CAWSIRGGGAFSTDTQYF,.,TRBV30,TRBJ2-3,.
TGCGCCAGCAGCCAGAGGACAGGGAACTATGGCTACACCTTC,CASSQRTGNYGYTF,TRBD1,TRBV4-1,TRBJ1-2,.
TGTGCCAGCAGTCCCGGGACTAGACTCGAGCAGTACTTC,CASSPGTRLEQYF,TRBD2,TRBV6-2/TRBV6-3,TRBJ2-7,.
TGTGCCAGCAGCGCCTACAGGACCAGGGGCAACTATGGCTACACCTTC,CASSAYRTRGNYGYTF,.,TRBV11-2,TRBJ1-2,.
TGTGCCAGCAGCTTAGACAACAGCGGAAACTATGGCTACACCTTC,CASSLDNSGNYGYTF,.,TRBV7-2,TRBJ1-2,.
TGTGCCAGCAGCTTAGACGGTCGCTCTGGAAACACCATATATTTT,CASSLDGRSGNTIYF,.,TRBV7-9,TRBJ1-3,.
TGTGCCAGCAGTTACGACAGGGCAGGAGGCTACACCTTC,CASSYDRAGGYTF,TRBD1,TRBV6-2/TRBV6-3,TRBJ1-2,.
TGCGCCAGCAGCCAAGATCCTCCGGGACAGGTGATGAACGAGCAGTACTTC,CASSQDPPGQVMNEQYF,TRBD1,TRBV4-3,TRBJ2-7,.
TGTGCCAGCAGCTTAAGAGCGGCGGTGAGGGCTGCCGAGCAGTACTTC,CASSLRAAVRAAEQYF,.,TRBV7-2,TRBJ2-7,.
TGTGCCAGCAGTTTACCCCCTAATGGGACAGGGGGCTACGAGCAGTACTTC,CASSLPPNGTGGYEQYF,TRBD1,TRBV28,TRBJ2-7,.
TGTGCCAGCGGCGATTTGGGGGGAGACACCATATATTTT,CASGDLGGDTIYF,.,TRBV5-4,TRBJ1-3,.
TGTGCCAGCAGCTTAGACCGAGGGGGATGGAATGAGCAGTTCTTC,CASSLDRGGWNEQFF,.,TRBV11-2,TRBJ2-1,.